Sequencing of this T cell receptor beta chain was carried out in a study of cytomegalovirus exposure and HLA in healthy donors. The study's findings and limits: V segments that were indistinguishable, TRBV6-2 and TRBV6-3 among them, were omitted from analysis. The majority of TCR sequences were rare, yet some public TCRs appeared in many donors. DRB1 had the most TCR associations and HLA-C the fewest, a later analysis found, with rates varying by HLA locus.

About this clone itself: Its antigen is unidentified.

In germline, CDR1 is SGHNT, CDR2 YYREEE (reference sequence). CDR3 size: 16 residues. V lost 3 bases, J lost 0 bases, and 6 bases stayed unmatched. Primers for the PCR totalled 60 Vbeta and 13 Jbeta. The data were produced by immunoSEQ multiplex PCR, yet TCRdb's version contains in-frame clones alone and is incomplete. The profile shows roughly 140,000 clones, roughly three quarters of them singletons. This TCR came from a woman aged 40 to 50 in good health and CMV-seronegative. Sample: PBMCs. The chain employs TRBV5-4 and TRBJ1-3; 7 bases line up with TRBD1. The CDR3 here is CASSSDRAYSGNTIYF. The CDR3 region has the DNA TGTGCCAGCAGCTCCGACAGGGCCTACTCTGGAAACACCATATATTTT.